What follows is one TCR beta chain and its context. The source of the sample is a study of graft-versus-host responses after intestinal transplantation. Study background: Recipients were all induced with anti-thymocyte globulin, then given tacrolimus and steroids for around 3 years.

Graft material was processed, releasing intraepithelial and lamina propria lymphocytes. Germline assignment: CDR1 SGHDT and CDR2 YYEEEE. V was trimmed by 2 bases and J by 11 bases, leaving 26 bases between them. CDR3 size: 18 residues. Profiled with immunoSEQ multiplex PCR; TCRdb holds only in-frame clones, not every one. Counted here are 9,500 to 12,000 clones, about 80% occurring once; the ten biggest clones make up 9% to 10%. The chain joins TRBV5-6 to TRBJ1-6, with D possibly matching TRBD1 (6 bases). The receptor's source is a human patient who received an intestinal transplant, so some T cells may come from the graft donor. The starting material was ileum tissue, obtained 23 days after intestinal transplant. The CDR3 loop reads CASSLLRGRSSPSPPLHF. In nucleotides, the CDR3 is TGTGCCAGCAGCTTATTAAGGGGGAGAAGTTCCCCGTCTCCACCCCTCCACTTT.